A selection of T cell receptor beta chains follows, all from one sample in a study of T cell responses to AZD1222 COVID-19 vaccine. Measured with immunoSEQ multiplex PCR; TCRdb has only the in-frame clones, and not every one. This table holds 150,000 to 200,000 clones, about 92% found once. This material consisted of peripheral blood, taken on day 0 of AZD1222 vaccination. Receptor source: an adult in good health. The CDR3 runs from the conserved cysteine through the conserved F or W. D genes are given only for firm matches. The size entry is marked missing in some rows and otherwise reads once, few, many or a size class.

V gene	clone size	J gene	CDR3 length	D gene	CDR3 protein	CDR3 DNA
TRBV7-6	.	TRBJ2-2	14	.	CASSLSSNTGELFF	TGTGCCAGCAGCTTGAGTTCGAACACCGGGGAGCTGTTTTTT
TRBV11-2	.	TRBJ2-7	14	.	CASSLSQGSYEQYF	TGTGCCAGCAGCTTATCGCAGGGTTCCTACGAGCAGTACTTC
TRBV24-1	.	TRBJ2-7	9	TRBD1	CATNGQADF	TGTGCCACCAACGGACAGGCCGACTTC
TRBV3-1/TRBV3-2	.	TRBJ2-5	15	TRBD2	CASSPYSGGQETQYF	TGTGCCAGCAGCCCATATAGCGGGGGGCAAGAGACCCAGTACTTC
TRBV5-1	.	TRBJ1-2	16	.	CASSLSGAATVYGYTF	TGCGCCAGCAGCTTGTCAGGGGCCGCAACAGTTTATGGCTACACCTTC
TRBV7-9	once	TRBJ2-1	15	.	CASSLVVAGPNEQFF	TGTGCCAGCAGCTTAGTCGTCGCAGGGCCTAATGAGCAGTTCTTC
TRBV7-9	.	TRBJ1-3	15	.	CASSSDPYSGNTIYF	TGTGCCAGCAGCTCCGACCCTTACTCTGGAAACACCATATATTTT
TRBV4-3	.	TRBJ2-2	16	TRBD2	CASSQALAGGTGELFF	TGCGCCAGCAGCCAGGCGCTAGCGGGGGGCACCGGGGAGCTGTTTTTT
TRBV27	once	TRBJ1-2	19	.	CASKPQFPRGDVGFYGYTF	TGTGCCAGCAAGCCACAGTTCCCAAGGGGTGACGTCGGGTTCTATGGCTACACCTTC
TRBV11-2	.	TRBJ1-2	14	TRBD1	CASSLAGGVGGYTF	TGTGCCAGCAGCTTAGCAGGGGGCGTTGGAGGCTACACCTTC
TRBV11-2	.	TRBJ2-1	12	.	CASSWTFNEQFF	TGTGCCAGCAGCTGGACTTTCAATGAGCAGTTCTTC
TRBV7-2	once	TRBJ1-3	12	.	CASSFNQNTIYF	TGTGCCAGCAGCTTTAACCAAAACACCATATATTTT
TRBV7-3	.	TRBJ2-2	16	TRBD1	CASSARDRVNTGELFF	TGTGCCAGCAGCGCCCGGGACAGGGTTAACACCGGGGAGCTGTTTTTT
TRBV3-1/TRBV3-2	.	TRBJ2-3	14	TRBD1	CASSQEDRTDTQYF	TGTGCCAGCAGCCAAGAGGACAGGACGGATACGCAGTATTTT
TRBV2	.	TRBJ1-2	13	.	CASSEKTGSGYTF	TGTGCCAGCAGTGAAAAGACGGGGTCTGGCTACACCTTC
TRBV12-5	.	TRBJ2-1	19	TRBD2	CASGLVGTSGRHVYNEQFF	TGTGCTAGTGGTTTGGTTGGGACTAGCGGGAGGCACGTCTACAATGAGCAGTTCTTC
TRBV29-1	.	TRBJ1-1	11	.	CSAGGGSEAFF	TGCAGCGCTGGGGGGGGGTCTGAAGCTTTCTTT
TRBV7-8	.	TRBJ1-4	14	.	CASRKGYTNEKLFF	TGTGCCAGCAGAAAGGGCTATACTAATGAAAAACTGTTTTTT
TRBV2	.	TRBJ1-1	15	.	CASSDWSGINTEAFF	TGTGCCAGCAGTGATTGGTCAGGGATCAACACTGAAGCTTTCTTT
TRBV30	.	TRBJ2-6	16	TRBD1	CAWTRQGATGANVLTF	TGTGCCTGGACTAGACAGGGGGCGACTGGGGCCAACGTCCTGACTTTC
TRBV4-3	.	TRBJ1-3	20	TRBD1	CASSRITGTGAVGRGNTIYF	TGCGCCAGCAGCCGAATCACCGGGACAGGGGCCGTCGGTCGAGGAAACACCATATATTTT
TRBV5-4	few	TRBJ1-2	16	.	CASSLPGAGANYGYTF	TGTGCCAGCAGCTTGCCAGGAGCGGGGGCTAACTATGGCTACACCTTC
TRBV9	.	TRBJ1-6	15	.	CASSVGQVQGSPLHF	TGTGCCAGCAGCGTAGGGCAGGTCCAGGGTTCACCCCTCCACTTT
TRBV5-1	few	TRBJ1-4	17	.	CASSPRPLEGPNEKLFF	TGCGCCAGCAGCCCACGTCCCCTCGAGGGGCCTAATGAAAAACTGTTTTTT
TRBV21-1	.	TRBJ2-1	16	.	CASSQFGVFSYNEQFF	TGTGCCAGCAGCCAATTCGGCGTTTTCTCCTACAATGAGCAGTTCTTC
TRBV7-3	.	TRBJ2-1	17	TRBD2	CASSNYFGGGTYNEQFF	TGTGCCAGCAGCAATTATTTTGGCGGGGGGACCTACAATGAGCAGTTCTTC
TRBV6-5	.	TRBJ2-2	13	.	CASSYYLTGELFF	TGTGCCAGCAGTTATTATCTCACCGGGGAGCTGTTTTTT
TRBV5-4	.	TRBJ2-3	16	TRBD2	CASSLVLAGGFGTQYF	TGTGCCAGCAGCTTGGTTCTAGCGGGAGGGTTTGGTACGCAGTATTTT
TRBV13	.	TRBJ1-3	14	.	CATKGGLFGNTIYF	TGTGCCACCAAGGGAGGACTTTTTGGAAACACCATATATTTT
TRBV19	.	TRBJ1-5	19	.	CASSIFGQGFGYSNQPQHF	TGTGCCAGTAGTATATTCGGGCAGGGGTTTGGATATAGCAATCAGCCCCAGCATTTT
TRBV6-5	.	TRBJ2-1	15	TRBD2	CASTSSGSSYNEQFF	TGTGCCAGTACCTCTAGCGGAAGCTCCTACAATGAGCAGTTCTTC
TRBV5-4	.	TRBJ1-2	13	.	CASRVGSDYGYTF	TGTGCCAGCAGAGTGGGGTCTGACTATGGCTACACCTTC
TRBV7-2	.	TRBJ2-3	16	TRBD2	CASRKTGGLSTDTQYF	TGTGCCAGCAGAAAGACGGGGGGTCTCAGCACAGATACGCAGTATTTT
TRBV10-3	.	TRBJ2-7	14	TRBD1	CAITGTGGKGEQYF	TGTGCCATCACAGGGACAGGGGGCAAAGGCGAGCAGTACTTC
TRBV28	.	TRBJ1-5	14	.	CASSLSTRGLPQHF	TGTGCCAGCAGTTTAAGCACGAGGGGACTGCCCCAGCATTTT
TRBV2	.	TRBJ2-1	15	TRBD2	CASISGGSSYNEQFF	TGTGCCAGCATTTCGGGAGGGAGCTCCTACAATGAGCAGTTCTTC
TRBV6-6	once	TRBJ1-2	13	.	CASSSRTAGGYTF	TGTGCCAGCAGTTCAAGGACAGCCGGTGGCTACACCTTC
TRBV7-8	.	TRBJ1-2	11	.	CAIRGNYGYTF	TGTGCCATAAGAGGAAACTATGGCTACACCTTC
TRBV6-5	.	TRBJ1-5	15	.	CASSNFRGFNQPQHF	TGTGCCAGCAGCAACTTCCGGGGTTTCAATCAGCCCCAGCATTTT
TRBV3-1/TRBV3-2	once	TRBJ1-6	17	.	CASSQFTGTSYNSPLHF	TGTGCCAGCAGCCAATTTACAGGGACCTCCTATAATTCACCCCTCCACTTT
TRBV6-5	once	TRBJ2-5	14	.	CASSYSTGWETQYF	TGTGCCAGCAGTTACTCAACAGGTTGGGAGACCCAGTACTTC
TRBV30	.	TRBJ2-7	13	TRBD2	CAILAGGKYEQYF	TGTGCCATCCTAGCGGGAGGGAAATACGAGCAGTACTTC
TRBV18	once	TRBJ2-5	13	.	CASSPTTQETQYF	TGTGCCAGCTCACCAACTACCCAGGAGACCCAGTACTTC
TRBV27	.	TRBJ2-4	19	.	CASSLTGGQGRKAKNIQYF	TGTGCCAGCAGTTTAACAGGCGGGCAGGGGCGAAAAGCCAAAAACATTCAGTACTTC
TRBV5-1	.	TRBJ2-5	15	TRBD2	CASSLAGGAEETQYF	TGCGCCAGCAGCTTGGCCGGGGGGGCTGAGGAGACCCAGTACTTC
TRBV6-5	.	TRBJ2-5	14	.	CASSYSEGMETQYF	TGTGCCAGCAGTTACTCAGAGGGGATGGAGACCCAGTACTTC
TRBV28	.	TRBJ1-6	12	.	CASSFGNSPLHF	TGTGCCAGCAGTTTTGGGAATTCACCCCTCCACTTT
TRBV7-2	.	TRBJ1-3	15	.	CASRRDRSTGNTIYF	TGTGCCAGCAGAAGGGACCGGAGTACTGGAAACACCATATATTTT
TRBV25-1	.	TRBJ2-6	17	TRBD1	CASSEWDSPWGANVLTF	TGTGCCAGCAGTGAATGGGACAGTCCTTGGGGGGCCAACGTCCTGACTTTC
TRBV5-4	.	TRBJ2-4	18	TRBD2	CASSLKSSGSLAKNIQYF	TGTGCCAGCAGCTTGAAGTCTAGCGGGAGTCTAGCCAAAAACATTCAGTACTTC
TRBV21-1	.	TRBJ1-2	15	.	CASGNGQGSNYGYTF	TGTGCCAGCGGTAACGGACAGGGATCGAATTATGGCTACACCTTC
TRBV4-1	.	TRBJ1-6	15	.	CASSRDQVPNSPLHF	TGCGCCAGCAGCCGAGACCAGGTGCCGAATTCACCCCTCCACTTT
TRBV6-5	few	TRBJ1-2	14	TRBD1	CASRGEGATHGYTF	TGTGCCAGCAGGGGGGAGGGGGCAACCCATGGCTACACCTTC
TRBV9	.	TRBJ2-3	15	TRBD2	CASTPSGLVADTQYF	TGTGCCAGCACCCCATCCGGACTAGTGGCAGATACGCAGTATTTT